This TCR beta chain comes out of a study of blood T cell repertoires in COVID-19. Study summary: Both acute and convalescent COVID-19 samples were obtained from the United States, Italy and Spain. Sources were T cells, B-cell-depleted T cells, or PBMCs; the material itself was cDNA or gDNA.

V shed 1 base and J shed 8 bases, with 8 bases lying between them. The CDR3 loop spans 12 amino acids. CDR1 is SGHNT, CDR2 YYREEE, per germline (reference sequence). Sequencing used immunoSEQ multiplex PCR; TCRdb keeps in-frame clones, though not all of them. Among approximately 130,000 clones listed, approximately 85% were seen once. The V call is TRBV5-4, the J call TRBJ2-3; the D gene is possibly TRBD1 (5 bases). The receptor's source is a human donor in a cohort sampled during active COVID-19. The sample taken for sequencing was peripheral blood. CDR3 coding DNA: TGTGCCAGCAGCTTGCAGGGTGGTACGCAGTATTTT. Translated: CASSLQGGTQYF.